Included here is one T cell receptor (beta chain) sequence, with context. This entry belongs to a study of technical replicates of blood from four donors. Clones were read by immunoSEQ multiplex PCR, and TCRdb kept only the in-frame ones, dropping some. The sample carries some 70,000 clones, 95% to 98% recorded once. V lost 0 bases to trimming and J lost 8 bases, with 11 bases between them. The germline V gene encodes CDR1 SGDLS and CDR2 YYNGEE. CDR3 length equals 13 residues. This TCR was sampled from a human donor in good health. Input material: T cells isolated from PBMCs. The rearrangement joins TRBV9 to TRBJ1-2; D unresolved. The CDR3 region is CASSVDVRYGYTF. The CDR3 DNA reads TGTGCCAGCAGCGTAGACGTGCGGTACGGCTACACCTTC.